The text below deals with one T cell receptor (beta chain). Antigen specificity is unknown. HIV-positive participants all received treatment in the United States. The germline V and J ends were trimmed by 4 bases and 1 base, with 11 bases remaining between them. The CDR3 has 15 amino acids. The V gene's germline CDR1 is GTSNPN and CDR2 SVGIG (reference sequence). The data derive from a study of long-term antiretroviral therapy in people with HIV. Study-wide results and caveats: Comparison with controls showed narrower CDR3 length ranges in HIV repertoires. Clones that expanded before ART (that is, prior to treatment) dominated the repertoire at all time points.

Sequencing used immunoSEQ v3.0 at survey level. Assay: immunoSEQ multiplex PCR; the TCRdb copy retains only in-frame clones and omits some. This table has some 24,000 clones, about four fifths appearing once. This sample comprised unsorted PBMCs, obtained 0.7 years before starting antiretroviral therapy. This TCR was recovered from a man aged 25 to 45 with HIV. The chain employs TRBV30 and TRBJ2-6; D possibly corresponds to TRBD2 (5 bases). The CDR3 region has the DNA TGTGCCTGGACCCTGGGAGTTTCTGGGGCCAACGTCCTGACTTTC. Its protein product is CAWTLGVSGANVLTF. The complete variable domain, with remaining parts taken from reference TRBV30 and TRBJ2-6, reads SQTIHQWPATLVQPVGSPLSLECTVEGTSNPNLYWYRQAAGRGLQLLFYSVGIGQISSEVPQNLSASRPQDRQFILSSKKLLLSDSGFYLCAWTLGVSGANVLTFGAGSRLTVL.